This T cell receptor (beta chain) emerged from a study of blood T cell repertoires in COVID-19. The data were produced by immunoSEQ multiplex PCR, yet TCRdb's version contains in-frame clones alone and is incomplete. This table holds some 180,000 clones, 80% to 85% found once. J was trimmed by 10 bases and V by 7 bases; bases with no gene match: 12. This CDR3 region has 15 residues. CDR1 and CDR2 from the germline V gene are MNHEY and SVGAGI. The sequence derives from a man in his 70s with active or convalescent COVID-19. Source material: peripheral blood. This rearrangement joins TRBV6-5 to TRBJ1-6; 8 nucleotides agree with TRBD1. The CDR3 is CASNPQGANRSPLHF. The CDR3, as DNA: TGTGCCAGCAATCCGCAGGGGGCGAATAGATCACCCCTCCACTTT.